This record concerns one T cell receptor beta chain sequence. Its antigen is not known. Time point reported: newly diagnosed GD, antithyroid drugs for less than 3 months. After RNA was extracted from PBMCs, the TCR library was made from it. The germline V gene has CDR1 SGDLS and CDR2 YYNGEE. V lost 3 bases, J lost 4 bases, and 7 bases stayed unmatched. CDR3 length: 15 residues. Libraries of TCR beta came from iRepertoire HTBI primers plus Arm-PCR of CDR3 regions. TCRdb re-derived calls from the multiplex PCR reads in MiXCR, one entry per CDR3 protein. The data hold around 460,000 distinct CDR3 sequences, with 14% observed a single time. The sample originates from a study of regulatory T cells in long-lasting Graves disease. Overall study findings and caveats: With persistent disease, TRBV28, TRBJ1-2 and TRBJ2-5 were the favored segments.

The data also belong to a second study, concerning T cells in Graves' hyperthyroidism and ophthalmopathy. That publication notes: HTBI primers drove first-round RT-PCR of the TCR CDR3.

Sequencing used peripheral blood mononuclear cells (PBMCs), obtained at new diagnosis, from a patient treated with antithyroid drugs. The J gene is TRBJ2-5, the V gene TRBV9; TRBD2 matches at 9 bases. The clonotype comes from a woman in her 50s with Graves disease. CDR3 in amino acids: CASSGLAGVRETQYF. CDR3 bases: TGTGCCAGCAGCGGATTAGCGGGAGTCCGAGAGACCCAGTACTTC. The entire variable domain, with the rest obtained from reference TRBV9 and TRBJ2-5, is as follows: DSGVTQTPKHLITATGQRVTLRCSPRSGDLSVYWYQQSLDQGLQFLIQYYNGEERAKGNILERFSAQQFPDLHSELNLSSLELGDSALYFCASSGLAGVRETQYFGPGTRLLVL.